Detailed here is one TCR beta chain. The data derive from a study of T cell responses to AZD1222 COVID-19 vaccine. Trimming stripped 0 bases from V and 6 bases from J, with 6 bases between. CDR1 SGHDT and CDR2 YYEEEE come from the germline V gene. The CDR3 totals 13 residues. The data were produced by immunoSEQ multiplex PCR, yet TCRdb's version contains in-frame clones alone and is incomplete. This table holds more than 150,000 clones, 90% found once. The V and J genes are TRBV5-6 and TRBJ2-2; D gene uncertain. The sample was peripheral blood, taken 28 days after the second AZD1222 dose. This receptor was taken from an adult who received the AZD1222 COVID-19 vaccine. The CDR3 region is CASSLGAAGELFF. The CDR3 nucleotides are TGTGCCAGCAGCTTGGGGGCCGCCGGGGAGCTGTTTTTT. The full variable domain, in which reference TRBV5-6 and TRBJ2-2 provide the parts outside the CDR3, is DAGVTQSPTHLIKTRGQQVTLRCSPKSGHDTVSWYQQALGQGPQFIFQYYEEEERQRGNFPDRFSGHQFPNYSSELNVNALLLGDSALYLCASSLGAAGELFFGEGSRLTVL.